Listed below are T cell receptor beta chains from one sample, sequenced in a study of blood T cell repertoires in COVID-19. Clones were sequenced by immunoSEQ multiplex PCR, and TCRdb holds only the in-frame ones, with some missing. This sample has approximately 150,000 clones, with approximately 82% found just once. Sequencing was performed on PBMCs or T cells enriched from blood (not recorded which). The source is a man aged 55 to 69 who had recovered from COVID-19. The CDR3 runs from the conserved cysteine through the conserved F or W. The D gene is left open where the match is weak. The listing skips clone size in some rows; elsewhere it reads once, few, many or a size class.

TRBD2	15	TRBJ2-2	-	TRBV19	TGTGCCAGTAGCAATTCCGGGAGGGCCCACGGGGAGCTGTTTTTT	CASSNSGRAHGELFF
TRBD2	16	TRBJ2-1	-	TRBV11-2	TGTGCCAGCAGCTTATCCCTAGCGGGAGTTTACAATGAGCAGTTCTTC	CASSLSLAGVYNEQFF
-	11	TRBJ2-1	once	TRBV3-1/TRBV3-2	TGTGCCAGCAGCCAAGGCGCTGAGCAGTTCTTC	CASSQGAEQFF
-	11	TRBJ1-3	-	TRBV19	TGTGCCAGTAGTATTGCGGGATTCCTATATTTT	CASSIAGFLYF
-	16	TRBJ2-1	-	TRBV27	TGTGCCAGCAGGATACTTTCGACAGGATTCTACAATGAGCAGTTCTTC	CASRILSTGFYNEQFF
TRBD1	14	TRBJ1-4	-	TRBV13	TGTGCCAGCAGCTTTGGAGGGGGCCTTGAAAAACTGTTTTTT	CASSFGGGLEKLFF
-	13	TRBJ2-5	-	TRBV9	TGTGCCAGCACCCCAGGCAATCAAGAGACCCAGTACTTC	CASTPGNQETQYF
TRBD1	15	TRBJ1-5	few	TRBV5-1	TGCGCCAGCAGCATCTCCGGGACAGCGGAACAGCCCCAGCATTTT	CASSISGTAEQPQHF
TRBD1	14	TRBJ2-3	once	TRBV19	TGTGCCAGTAGTAACCAGGGGGGCACAGATACGCAGTATTTT	CASSNQGGTDTQYF
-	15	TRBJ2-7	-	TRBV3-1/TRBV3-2	TGTGCCAGCAGCCAAGCGTCCGGGATCCCCTACGAGCAGTACTTC	CASSQASGIPYEQYF
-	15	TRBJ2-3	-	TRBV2	TGTGCCAGCAGTCAGTATACCGGGGTAGGAGATACGCAGTATTTT	CASSQYTGVGDTQYF
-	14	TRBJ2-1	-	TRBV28	TGTGCCAGCACGGCGGCTAACTCCTACAATGAGCAGTTCTTC	CASTAANSYNEQFF
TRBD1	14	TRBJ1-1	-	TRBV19	TGTGCCAGTAGTACGGGCAACAGGGGCACTGAAGCTTTCTTT	CASSTGNRGTEAFF
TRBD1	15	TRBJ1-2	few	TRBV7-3	TGTGCCAGCAGCTCACCCGGACAGGGGGCGTATGGCTACACCTTC	CASSSPGQGAYGYTF
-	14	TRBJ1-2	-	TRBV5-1	TGCGCCAGCAGCCTATTTGAGGGGCGGGGTGGCTACACCTTC	CASSLFEGRGGYTF
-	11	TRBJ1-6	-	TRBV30	TGTGCCTGGTCGGGGAATTCACCCCTCCACTTT	CAWSGNSPLHF
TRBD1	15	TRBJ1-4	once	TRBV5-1	TGCGCCAGCAGCCAAGACAGGGGCACTAATGAAAAACTGTTTTTT	CASSQDRGTNEKLFF
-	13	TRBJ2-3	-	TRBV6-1	TGTGCCAGCAGTGAAGGGCTCCGAGATACGCAGTATTTT	CASSEGLRDTQYF
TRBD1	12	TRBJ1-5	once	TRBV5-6	TGTGCCAGCAGCTCAGGGGGACAGCCCCAGCATTTT	CASSSGGQPQHF
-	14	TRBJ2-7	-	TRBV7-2	TGTGCCAGCAGCTTAGATGCCGGAGCCTGGGAGCAGTACTTC	CASSLDAGAWEQYF
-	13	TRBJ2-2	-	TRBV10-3	TGTGCCATCAGTCCAATTAACACCGGGGAGCTGTTTTTT	CAISPINTGELFF
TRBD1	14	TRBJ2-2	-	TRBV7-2	TGTGCCAGCAGCAAACAGGGGGCTGGCGGGGAGCTGTTTTTT	CASSKQGAGGELFF
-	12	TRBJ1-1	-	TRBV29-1	TGCAGCGTGGGGGCAGGGAACACTGAAGCTTTCTTT	CSVGAGNTEAFF
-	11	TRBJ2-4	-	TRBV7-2	TGTGCCAGCAGCCGCGGGGACATTCAGTACTTC	CASSRGDIQYF
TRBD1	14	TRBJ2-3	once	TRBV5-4	TGTGCCAGCAGCTGGGACAGAAGCACAGATACGCAGTATTTT	CASSWDRSTDTQYF
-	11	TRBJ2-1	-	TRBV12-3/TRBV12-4	TGTGCCAGCACAGGGGAATGGGAGCAGTTCTTC	CASTGEWEQFF